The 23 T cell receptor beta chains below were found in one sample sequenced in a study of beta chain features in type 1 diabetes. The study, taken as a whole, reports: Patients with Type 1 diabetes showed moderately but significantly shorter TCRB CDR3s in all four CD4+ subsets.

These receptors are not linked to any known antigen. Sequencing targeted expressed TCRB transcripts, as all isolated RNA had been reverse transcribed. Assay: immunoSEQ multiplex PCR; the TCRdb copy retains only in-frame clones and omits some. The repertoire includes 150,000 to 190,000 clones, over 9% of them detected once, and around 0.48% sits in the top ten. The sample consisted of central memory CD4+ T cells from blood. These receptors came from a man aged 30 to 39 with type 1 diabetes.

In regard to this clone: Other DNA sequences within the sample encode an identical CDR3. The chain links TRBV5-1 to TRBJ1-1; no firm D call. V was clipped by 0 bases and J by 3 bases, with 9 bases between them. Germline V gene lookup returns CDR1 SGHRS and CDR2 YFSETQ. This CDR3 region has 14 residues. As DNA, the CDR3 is TGCGCCAGCAGCTTGGTTGGCGGCGACACTGAAGCTTTCTTT. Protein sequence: CASSLVGGDTEAFF.

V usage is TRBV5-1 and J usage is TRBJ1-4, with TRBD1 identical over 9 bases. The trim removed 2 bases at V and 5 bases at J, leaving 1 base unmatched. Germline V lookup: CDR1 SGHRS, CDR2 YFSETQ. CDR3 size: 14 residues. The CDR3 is CASSFGQGNEKLFF. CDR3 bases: TGCGCCAGCAGCTTCGGACAGGGGAATGAAAAACTGTTTTTT.

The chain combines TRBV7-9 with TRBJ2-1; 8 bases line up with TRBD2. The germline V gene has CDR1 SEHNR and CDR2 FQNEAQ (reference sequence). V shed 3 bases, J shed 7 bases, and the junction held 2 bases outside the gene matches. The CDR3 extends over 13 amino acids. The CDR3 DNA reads TGTGCCAGCAGCTTGACTAGCGAGAATGAGCAGTTCTTC. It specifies CASSLTSENEQFF.

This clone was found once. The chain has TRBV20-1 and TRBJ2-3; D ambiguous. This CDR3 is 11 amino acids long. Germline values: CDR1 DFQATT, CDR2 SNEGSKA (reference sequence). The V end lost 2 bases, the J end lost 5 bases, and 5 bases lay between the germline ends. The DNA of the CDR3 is TGCAGTGCTAGAAACGGAGATACGCAGTATTTT. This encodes CSARNGDTQYF.

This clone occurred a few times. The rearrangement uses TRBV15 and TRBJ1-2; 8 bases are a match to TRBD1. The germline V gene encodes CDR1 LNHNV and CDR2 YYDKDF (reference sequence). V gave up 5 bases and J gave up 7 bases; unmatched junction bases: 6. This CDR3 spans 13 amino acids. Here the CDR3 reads CATSPDRELGYTF. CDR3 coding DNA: TGTGCCACCAGCCCGGACAGGGAACTTGGCTACACCTTC.

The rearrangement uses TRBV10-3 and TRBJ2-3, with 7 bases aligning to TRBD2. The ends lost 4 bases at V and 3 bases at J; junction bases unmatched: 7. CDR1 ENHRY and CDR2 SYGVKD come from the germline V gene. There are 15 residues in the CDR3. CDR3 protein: CAISAGGSITDTQYF. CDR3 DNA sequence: TGTGCCATCAGTGCCGGCGGGAGTATAACAGATACGCAGTATTTT.

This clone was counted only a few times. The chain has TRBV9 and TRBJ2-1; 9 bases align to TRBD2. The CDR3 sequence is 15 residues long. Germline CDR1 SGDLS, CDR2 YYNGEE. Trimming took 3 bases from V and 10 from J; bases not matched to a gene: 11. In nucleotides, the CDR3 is TGTGCCAGCAGCGAGGTAGCGGGAGTAAACGGAGAGCAGTTCTTC. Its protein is CASSEVAGVNGEQFF.

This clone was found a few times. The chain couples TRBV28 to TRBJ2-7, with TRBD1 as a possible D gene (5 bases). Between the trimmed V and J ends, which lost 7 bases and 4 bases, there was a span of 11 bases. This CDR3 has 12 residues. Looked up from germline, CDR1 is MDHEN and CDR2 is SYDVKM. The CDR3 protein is CASTIDRYEQYF. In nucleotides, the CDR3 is TGTGCCAGCACCATAGACAGATACGAGCAGTACTTC.

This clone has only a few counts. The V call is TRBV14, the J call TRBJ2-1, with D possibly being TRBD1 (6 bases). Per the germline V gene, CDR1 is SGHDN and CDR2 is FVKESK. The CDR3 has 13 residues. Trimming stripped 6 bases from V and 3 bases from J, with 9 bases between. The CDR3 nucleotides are TGTGCCAGCAGTCTGGACAGCTACAATGAGCAGTTCTTC. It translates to CASSLDSYNEQFF.

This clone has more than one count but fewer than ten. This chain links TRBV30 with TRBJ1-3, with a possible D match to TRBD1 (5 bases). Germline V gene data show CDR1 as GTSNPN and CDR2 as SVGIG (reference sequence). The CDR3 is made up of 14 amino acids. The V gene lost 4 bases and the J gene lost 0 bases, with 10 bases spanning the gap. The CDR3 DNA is TGTGCCTGGACTAGACAGTCCTCTGGAAACACCATATATTTT. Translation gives CAWTRQSSGNTIYF.

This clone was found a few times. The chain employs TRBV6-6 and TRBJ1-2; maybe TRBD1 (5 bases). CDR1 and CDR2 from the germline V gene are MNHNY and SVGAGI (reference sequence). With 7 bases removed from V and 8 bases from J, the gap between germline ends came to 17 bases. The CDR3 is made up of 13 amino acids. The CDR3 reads CASTGGAGEGYTF. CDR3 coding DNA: TGTGCCAGCACCGGAGGGGCCGGTGAGGGCTACACCTTC.

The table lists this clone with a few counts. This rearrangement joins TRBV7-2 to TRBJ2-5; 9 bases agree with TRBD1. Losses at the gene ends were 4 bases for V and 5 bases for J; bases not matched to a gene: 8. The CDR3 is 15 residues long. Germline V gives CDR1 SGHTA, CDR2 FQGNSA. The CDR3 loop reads CASSSNRGLMETQYF. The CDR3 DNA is TGTGCCAGCAGCTCAAACAGGGGGCTTATGGAGACCCAGTACTTC. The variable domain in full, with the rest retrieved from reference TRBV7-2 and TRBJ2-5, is GAGVSQSPSNKVTEKGKDVELRCDPISGHTALYWYRQSLGQGLEFLIYFQGNSAPDKSGLPSDRFSAERTGGSVSTLTIQRTQQEDSAVYLCASSSNRGLMETQYFGPGTRLLVL.

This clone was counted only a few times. The CDR3 sequence: CASSYLGGGYEQYF. CDR3 DNA: TGCGCCAGCAGCTATCTGGGCGGGGGCTACGAGCAGTACTTC. This chain connects TRBV5-1 to TRBJ2-7, with 7 positions matching TRBD2. The germline CDR1 and CDR2 sequences are SGHRS and YFSETQ. The V and J ends lost 3 bases and 3 bases, in that order; junction bases with no gene match: 6. CDR3 size: 14 residues.

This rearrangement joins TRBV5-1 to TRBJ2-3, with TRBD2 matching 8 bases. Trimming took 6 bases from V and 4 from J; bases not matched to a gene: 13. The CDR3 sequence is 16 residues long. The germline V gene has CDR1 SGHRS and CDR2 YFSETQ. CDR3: CASTVRTGGPSDTQYF. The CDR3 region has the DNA TGCGCCAGCACCGTTAGGACGGGAGGGCCTTCAGATACGCAGTATTTT.

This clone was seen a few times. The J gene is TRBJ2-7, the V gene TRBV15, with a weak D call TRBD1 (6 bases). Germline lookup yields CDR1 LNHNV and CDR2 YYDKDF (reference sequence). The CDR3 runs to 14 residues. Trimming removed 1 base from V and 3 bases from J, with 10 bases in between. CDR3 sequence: CATSRGGGSYEQYF. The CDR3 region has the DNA TGTGCCACCAGCAGAGGAGGGGGAAGCTACGAGCAGTACTTC.

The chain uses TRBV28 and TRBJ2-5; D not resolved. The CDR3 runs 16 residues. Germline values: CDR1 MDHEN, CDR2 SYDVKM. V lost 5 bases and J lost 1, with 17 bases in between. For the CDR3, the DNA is TGTGCCAGCAGTCCGTATCGTGTTCTCTCCCAAGAGACCCAGTACTTC. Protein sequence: CASSPYRVLSQETQYF.

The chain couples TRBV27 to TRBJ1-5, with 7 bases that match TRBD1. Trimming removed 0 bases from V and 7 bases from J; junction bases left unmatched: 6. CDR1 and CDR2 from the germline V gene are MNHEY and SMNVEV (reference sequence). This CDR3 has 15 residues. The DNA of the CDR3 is TGTGCCAGCAGTTTATCGTCTCAGGGGGGACAGCCCCAGCATTTT. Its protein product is CASSLSSQGGQPQHF.

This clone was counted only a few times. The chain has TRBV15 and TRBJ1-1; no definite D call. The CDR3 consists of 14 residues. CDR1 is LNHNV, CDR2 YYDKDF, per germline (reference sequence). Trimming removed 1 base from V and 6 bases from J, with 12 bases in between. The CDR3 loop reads CATSRALSDPEAFF. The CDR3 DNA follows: TGTGCCACCAGCAGAGCCCTTAGCGACCCTGAAGCTTTCTTT.

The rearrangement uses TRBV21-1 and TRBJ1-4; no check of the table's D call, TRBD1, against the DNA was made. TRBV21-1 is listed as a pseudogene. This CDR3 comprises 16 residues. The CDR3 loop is CASSKNFTGLDEKLFF. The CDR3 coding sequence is TGTGCCAGCAGCAAAAACTTTACAGGGCTTGATGAAAAACTGTTTTTT.

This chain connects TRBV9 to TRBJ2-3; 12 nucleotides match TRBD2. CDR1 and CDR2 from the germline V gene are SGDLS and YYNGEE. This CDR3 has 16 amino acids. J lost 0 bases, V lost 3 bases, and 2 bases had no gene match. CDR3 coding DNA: TGTGCCAGCAGCGACGGGACTAGCGGGAGCACAGATACGCAGTATTTT. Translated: CASSDGTSGSTDTQYF.

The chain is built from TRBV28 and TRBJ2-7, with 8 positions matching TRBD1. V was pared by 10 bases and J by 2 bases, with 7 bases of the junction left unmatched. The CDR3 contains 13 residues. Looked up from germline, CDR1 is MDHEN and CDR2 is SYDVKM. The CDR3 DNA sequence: TGTGCCATAACAGGGGGTGGAACCTACGAGCAGTACTTC. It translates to CAITGGGTYEQYF.

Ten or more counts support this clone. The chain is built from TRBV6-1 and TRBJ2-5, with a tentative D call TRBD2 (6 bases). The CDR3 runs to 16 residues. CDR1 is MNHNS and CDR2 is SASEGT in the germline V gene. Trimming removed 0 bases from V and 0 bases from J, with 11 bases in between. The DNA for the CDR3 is TGTGCCAGCAGTGAAGCGTGGACTACCTACCAAGAGACCCAGTACTTC. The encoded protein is CASSEAWTTYQETQYF.

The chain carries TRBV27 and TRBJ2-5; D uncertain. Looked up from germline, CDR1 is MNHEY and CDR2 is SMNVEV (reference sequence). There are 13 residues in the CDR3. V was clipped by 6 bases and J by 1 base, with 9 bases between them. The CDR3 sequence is CASSKYGQETQYF. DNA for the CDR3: TGTGCCAGCAGCAAGTACGGCCAAGAGACCCAGTACTTC.